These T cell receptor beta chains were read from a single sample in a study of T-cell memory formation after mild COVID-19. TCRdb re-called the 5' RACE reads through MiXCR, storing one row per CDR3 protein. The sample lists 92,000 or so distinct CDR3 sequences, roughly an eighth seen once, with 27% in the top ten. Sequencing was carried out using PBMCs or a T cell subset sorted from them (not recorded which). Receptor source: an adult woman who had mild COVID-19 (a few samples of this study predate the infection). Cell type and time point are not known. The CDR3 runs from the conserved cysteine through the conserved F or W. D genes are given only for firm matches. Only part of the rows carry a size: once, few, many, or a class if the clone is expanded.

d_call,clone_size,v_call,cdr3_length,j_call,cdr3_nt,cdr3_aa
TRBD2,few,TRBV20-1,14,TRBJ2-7,TGCAGTGCTAGAGATCGACTAGCGACCTACGAGCAGTACTTC,CSARDRLATYEQYF
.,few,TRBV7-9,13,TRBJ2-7,TGTGCCAGCACCCCGGACACTTTATACGAGCAGTACTTC,CASTPDTLYEQYF
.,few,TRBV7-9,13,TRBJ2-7,TGTGCCAGCAGCTTAGAAGTCTCCTACGAGCAGTACTTC,CASSLEVSYEQYF
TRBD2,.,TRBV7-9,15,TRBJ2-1,TGTGCCAGCAGCCAAACTAGCGGGACCTACAATGAGCAGTTCTTC,CASSQTSGTYNEQFF
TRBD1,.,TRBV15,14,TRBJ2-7,TGTGCCACCAGCCACGGGACAGCAGACTACGAGCAGTACTTC,CATSHGTADYEQYF
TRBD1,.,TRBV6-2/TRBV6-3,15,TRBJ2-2,TGTGCCAGCATCCTCGGACAGGCGAACACCGGGGAGCTGTTTTTT,CASILGQANTGELFF
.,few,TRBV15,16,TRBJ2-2,TGTGCCACCAGCCTTGGCTCCGGGCCTTCCACCGGGGAGCTGTTTTTT,CATSLGSGPSTGELFF
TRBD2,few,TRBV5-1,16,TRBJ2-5,TGCGCCAGCAGCTTGGGCGGGAGACATCCAAAAGAGACCCAGTACTTC,CASSLGGRHPKETQYF
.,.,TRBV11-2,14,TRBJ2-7,TGTGCCAGCAGCTTACCCTCTGGCCCCTACGAGCAGTACTTC,CASSLPSGPYEQYF
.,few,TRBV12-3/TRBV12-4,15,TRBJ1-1,TGTGCCAGCAGATACCTTGGGGGGGCACACACTGAAGCTTTCTTT,CASRYLGGAHTEAFF
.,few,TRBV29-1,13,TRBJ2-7,TGCAGCGTTACGCCACGGGGGAGGAGCGAGCAGTACTTC,CSVTPRGRSEQYF
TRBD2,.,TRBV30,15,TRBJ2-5,TGTGCCTGGAGTGTACCCGCTAGCGGGACAGAGACCCAGTACTTC,CAWSVPASGTETQYF
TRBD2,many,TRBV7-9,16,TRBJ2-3,TGTGCCAGCAGCTTAGTACTAGCGGGGCGCACAGATACGCAGTATTTT,CASSLVLAGRTDTQYF
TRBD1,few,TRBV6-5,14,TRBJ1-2,TGTGCCAGCAGTCAGCAACAGGGGTTCCATGGCTACACCTTC,CASSQQQGFHGYTF
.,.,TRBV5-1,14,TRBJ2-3,TGCGCCAGCAGCTTTCGGGGGAATGCAGATACGCAGTATTTT,CASSFRGNADTQYF
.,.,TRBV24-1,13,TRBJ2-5,TGTGCCACCAGTGAAACAGGTCATTGGACCCAGTACTTC,CATSETGHWTQYF
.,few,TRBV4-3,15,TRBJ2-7,TGCGCCAGCAGCCCCTCCCTTTTGGGTGGCTACGAGCAGTACTTC,CASSPSLLGGYEQYF
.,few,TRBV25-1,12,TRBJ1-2,TGTGCCAGCAGTGGTGAGGGACGAGGCTACACCTTC,CASSGEGRGYTF
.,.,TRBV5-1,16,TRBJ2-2,TGCGCCAGCAGCCCAACACCCCGGACCCTCACCGGGGAGCTGTTTTTT,CASSPTPRTLTGELFF
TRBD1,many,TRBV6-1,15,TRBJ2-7,TGTGCCAGCAGTGAAGCCGGGACAGGGGGCTACGAGCAGTACTTC,CASSEAGTGGYEQYF
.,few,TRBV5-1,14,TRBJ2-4,TGCGCCAGCAGCCCTGCCTTAGGAGGGGGCATTCAGTACTTC,CASSPALGGGIQYF
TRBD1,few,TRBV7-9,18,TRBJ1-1,TGTGCCAGCAGCTTCCCGGGACCCGCCGAAACAGGGGGCACTGAAGCTTTCTTT,CASSFPGPAETGGTEAFF
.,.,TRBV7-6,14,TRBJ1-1,TGTGCCAGCAGCCAGGGACCGTTGAACACTGAAGCTTTCTTT,CASSQGPLNTEAFF
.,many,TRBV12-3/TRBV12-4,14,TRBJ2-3,TGTGCCAGCGGGGTACAGGGTGTCACAGATACGCAGTATTTT,CASGVQGVTDTQYF
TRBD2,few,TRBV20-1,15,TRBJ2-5,TGCAGTGCTAGAATACCGGGACTAAAACTAGAGACCCAGTACTTC,CSARIPGLKLETQYF
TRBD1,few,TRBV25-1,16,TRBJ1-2,TGTGCCAGCAGTGGGGACAGGGAGCTACCCTTCTATGGCTACACCTTC,CASSGDRELPFYGYTF
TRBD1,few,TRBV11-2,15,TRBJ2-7,TGTGCCAGCAGCTTAGATGAGGGGGCGGCCTACGAGCAGTACTTC,CASSLDEGAAYEQYF
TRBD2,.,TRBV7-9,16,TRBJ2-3,TGTGCCAGCAGCCCCCCGGGTAGCGGGGGTTTTAATACGCAGTATTTT,CASSPPGSGGFNTQYF
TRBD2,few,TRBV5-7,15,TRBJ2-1,TGTGCCAGCAGCTTCAGCGGGAGTTTTAGCAATGAGCAGTTCTTC,CASSFSGSFSNEQFF
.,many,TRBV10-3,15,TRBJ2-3,TGTGCCATCAACCCCGAGACCGGTGCCCCAGATACGCAGTATTTT,CAINPETGAPDTQYF
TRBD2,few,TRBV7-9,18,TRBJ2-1,TGTGCCAGCAGCTCCACAGCGGGGGCGGGAGGGCCCTACAATGAGCAGTTCTTC,CASSSTAGAGGPYNEQFF
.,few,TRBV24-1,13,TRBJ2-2,TGTGCCACGAGGGAGGGGGAAACCGGGGAGCTGTTTTTT,CATREGETGELFF
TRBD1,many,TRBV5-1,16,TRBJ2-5,TGCGCCAGCAGCTTGTACAGGGGAAGGGCCCAAGAGACCCAGTACTTC,CASSLYRGRAQETQYF
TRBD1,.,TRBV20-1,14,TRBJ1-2,TGCAGTGCAAGGGGGGGACAGGCGGGATATGGCTACACCTTC,CSARGGQAGYGYTF
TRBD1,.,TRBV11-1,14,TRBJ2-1,TGTGCCAGCGCCAAGGGACAGGGGCCCAATGAGCAGTTCTTC,CASAKGQGPNEQFF
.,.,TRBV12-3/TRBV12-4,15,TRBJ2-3,TGTGCCAGCAGTTTATTGGGATTCGGCACAGATACGCAGTATTTT,CASSLLGFGTDTQYF
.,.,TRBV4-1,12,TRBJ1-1,TGCGCCAGCAGTAAACAGGGCGCTGAAGCTTTCTTT,CASSKQGAEAFF
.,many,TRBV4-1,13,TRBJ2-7,TGCGCCAGCAGCCAAGGTAGATCCTACGAGCAGTACTTC,CASSQGRSYEQYF
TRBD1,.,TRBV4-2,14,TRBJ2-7,TGTGCCAGCAGCCAGGCCGGGACAGGGAACGAGCAGTACTTC,CASSQAGTGNEQYF
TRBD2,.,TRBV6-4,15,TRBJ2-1,TGTGCCAGCAGTGACTCTACTAGCGGGCCCAATGAGCAGTTCTTC,CASSDSTSGPNEQFF
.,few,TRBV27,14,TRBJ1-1,TGTGCCAGCAGCCCAGGGAATTTGAACACTGAAGCTTTCTTT,CASSPGNLNTEAFF
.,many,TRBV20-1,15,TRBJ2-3,TGCAGTTCCCGCCCAACGGGACTCCCAACAGATACGCAGTATTTT,CSSRPTGLPTDTQYF
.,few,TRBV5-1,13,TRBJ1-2,TGCGCCAGCGCCACAGCTTCACTCTATGGCTACACCTTC,CASATASLYGYTF
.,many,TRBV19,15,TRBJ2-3,TGTGCCAGTAGTATCGTCGGGACTCCCACAGATACGCAGTATTTT,CASSIVGTPTDTQYF
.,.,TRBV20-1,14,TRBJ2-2,TGCAGTGCTAGGAAACTAGCGAACACCGGGGAGCTGTTTTTT,CSARKLANTGELFF
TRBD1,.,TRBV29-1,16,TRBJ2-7,TGCAGCGTTGAAGACCGGGACAGGGGGCAACCCTACGAGCAGTACTTC,CSVEDRDRGQPYEQYF
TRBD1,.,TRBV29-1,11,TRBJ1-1,TGCAGCGTCTCAGGGGGCACTGAAGCTTTCTTT,CSVSGGTEAFF
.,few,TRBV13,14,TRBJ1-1,TGTGCCAGCAGCCAGAGGGTCTCGAACACTGAAGCTTTCTTT,CASSQRVSNTEAFF
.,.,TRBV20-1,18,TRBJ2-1,TGCAGTGCTCCTTACCCCCTTCGGTATAGCGACTTAAACAATGAGCAGTTCTTC,CSAPYPLRYSDLNNEQFF
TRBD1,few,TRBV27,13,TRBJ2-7,TGTGCCAGCAGGACAGGGGGCACGTACGAGCAGTACTTC,CASRTGGTYEQYF
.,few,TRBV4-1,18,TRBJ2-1,TGCGCCAGCAGCCAAGGTCCCCCCCTCGGGACCTCCTACAATGAGCAGTTCTTC,CASSQGPPLGTSYNEQFF
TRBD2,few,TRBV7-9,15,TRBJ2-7,TGTGCCAGCAGCTTAGTGGCGGGGGGCTCCTACGAGCAGTACTTC,CASSLVAGGSYEQYF
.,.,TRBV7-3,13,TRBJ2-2,TGTGCCAGCAGCTTTACCCACACCGGGGAGCTGTTTTTT,CASSFTHTGELFF
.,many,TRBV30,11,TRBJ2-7,TGCCCCTCAGAGAGCTCCTACGAGCAGTACTTC,CPSESSYEQYF
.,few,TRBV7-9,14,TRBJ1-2,TGTGCCAGCAGTGTATGGGACGACAACTATGGCTACACCTTC,CASSVWDDNYGYTF
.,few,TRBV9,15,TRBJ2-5,TGTGCCAGCAGCCCCCCGGTTGAGGTGAAAGAGACCCAGTACTTC,CASSPPVEVKETQYF
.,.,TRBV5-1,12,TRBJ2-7,TGCGCCAGCAGCAGAAGCGGACGGGATGGAGACTTC,CASSRSGRDGDF
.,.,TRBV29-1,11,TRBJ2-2,TGCAGCGTAGGCCCCACCGGGGAGCTGTTTTTT,CSVGPTGELFF
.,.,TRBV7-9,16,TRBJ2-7,TGTGCCAGCAGCCCGCCCCACAGCTACGTGGCCTACGAGCAGTACTTC,CASSPPHSYVAYEQYF
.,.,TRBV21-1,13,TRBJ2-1,TGTGCCAGCAGCAAGGGTAGCGGGACGGAGCAGTTCTTC,CASSKGSGTEQFF